This T cell receptor (beta chain) derives from a study of a mutant IDH1 vaccine in newly diagnosed glioma. This clone was seen only a few times. Antigen specificity is unknown. Here immunoSEQ multiplex PCR was the method, and the copy in TCRdb shows in-frame clones only, minus some. The data show tens of thousands of clones, less than 65% seen once. CDR3 length: 15 residues. CDR1 and CDR2 (germline): MNHEY, SVGAGI. V dropped 6 bases and J dropped 0; count of bases not matched to a gene: 5. The time point here: week 47, end of study. The study gave 300 ug of mutant IDH1 20-mer peptide per vaccine dose, with topical imiquimod.

This sequence joins TRBV6-5 and TRBJ2-3, with 8 bases lining up with TRBD2. The source was peripheral blood mononuclear cells (PBMCs), collected from a glioma patient whose treatment included an IDH1 peptide vaccine. The TCR originated in a man in his forties or fifties with glioma. Some clones in this sample may be carry-over from other donors' samples. The CDR3 loop reads CASRTGGGSTDTQYF. In DNA, the CDR3 is TGTGCCAGCAGAACGGGGGGGGGAAGCACAGATACGCAGTATTTT.